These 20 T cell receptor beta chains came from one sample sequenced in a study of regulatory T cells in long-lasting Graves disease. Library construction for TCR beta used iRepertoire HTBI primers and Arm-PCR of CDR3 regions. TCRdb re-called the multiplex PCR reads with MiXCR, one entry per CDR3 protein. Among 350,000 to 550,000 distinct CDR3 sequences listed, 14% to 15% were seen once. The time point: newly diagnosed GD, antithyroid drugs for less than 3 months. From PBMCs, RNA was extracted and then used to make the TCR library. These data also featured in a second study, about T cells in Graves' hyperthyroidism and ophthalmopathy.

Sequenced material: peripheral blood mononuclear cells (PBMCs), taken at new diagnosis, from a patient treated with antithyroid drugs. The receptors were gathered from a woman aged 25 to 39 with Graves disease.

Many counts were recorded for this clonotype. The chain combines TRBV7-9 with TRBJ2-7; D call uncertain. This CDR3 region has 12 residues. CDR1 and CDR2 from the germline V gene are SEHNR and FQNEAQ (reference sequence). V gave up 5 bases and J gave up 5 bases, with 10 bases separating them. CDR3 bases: TGTGCCAGCAGCCCAACGCGACACGAGCAGTACTTC. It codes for CASSPTRHEQYF.

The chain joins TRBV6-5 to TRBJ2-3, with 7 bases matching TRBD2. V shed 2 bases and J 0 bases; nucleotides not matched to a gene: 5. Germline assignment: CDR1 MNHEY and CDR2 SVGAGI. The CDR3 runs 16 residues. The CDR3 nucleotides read TGTGCCAGCAGTTACGGGGGAGGGCGTAGCACAGATACGCAGTATTTT. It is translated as CASSYGGGRSTDTQYF.

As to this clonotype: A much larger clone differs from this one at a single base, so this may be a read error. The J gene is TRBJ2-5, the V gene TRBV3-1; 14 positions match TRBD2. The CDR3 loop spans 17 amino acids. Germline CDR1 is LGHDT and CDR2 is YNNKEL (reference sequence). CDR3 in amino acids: CTSIPSGLAGGKETQYF. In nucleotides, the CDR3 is TGTACCAGCATCCCAAGTGGACTAGCGGGAGGTAAAGAGACCCAGTACTTC.

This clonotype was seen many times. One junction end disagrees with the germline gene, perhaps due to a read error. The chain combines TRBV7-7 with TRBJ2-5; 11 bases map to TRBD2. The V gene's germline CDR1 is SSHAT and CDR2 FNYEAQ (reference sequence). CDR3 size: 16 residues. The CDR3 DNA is TGTGCTAGCAGCTTACTTAGCGGGAGGGCCCAAGAGACCCAGTACTTC. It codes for CASSLLSGRAQETQYF.

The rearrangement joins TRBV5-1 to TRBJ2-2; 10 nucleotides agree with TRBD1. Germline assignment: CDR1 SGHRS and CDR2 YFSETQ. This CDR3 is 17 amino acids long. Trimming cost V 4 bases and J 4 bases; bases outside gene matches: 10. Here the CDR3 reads CASSTGTGVFGTGELFF. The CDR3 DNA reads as TGCGCCAGCAGCACAGGGACAGGGGTCTTCGGCACCGGGGAGCTGTTTTTT.

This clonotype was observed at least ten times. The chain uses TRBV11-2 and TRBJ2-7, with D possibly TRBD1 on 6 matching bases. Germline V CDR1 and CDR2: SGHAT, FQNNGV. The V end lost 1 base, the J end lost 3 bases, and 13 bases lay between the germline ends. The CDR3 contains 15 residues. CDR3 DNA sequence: TGTGCCAGCAGCTTAGTGGTAGGGGGTCACTACGAGCAGTACTTC. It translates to CASSLVVGGHYEQYF.

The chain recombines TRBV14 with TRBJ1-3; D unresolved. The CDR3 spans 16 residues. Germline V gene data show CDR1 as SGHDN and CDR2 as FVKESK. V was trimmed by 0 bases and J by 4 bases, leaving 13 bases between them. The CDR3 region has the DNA TGTGCCAGCAGCCAAGATATCCGAACAGAGGGAAACACCATATATTTT. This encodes CASSQDIRTEGNTIYF.

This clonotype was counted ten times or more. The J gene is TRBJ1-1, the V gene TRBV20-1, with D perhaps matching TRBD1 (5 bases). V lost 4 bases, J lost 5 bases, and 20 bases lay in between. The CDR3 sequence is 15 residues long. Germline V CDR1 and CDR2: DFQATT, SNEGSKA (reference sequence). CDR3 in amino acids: CSAKWGTVEATEAFF. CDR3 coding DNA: TGCAGTGCTAAATGGGGGACCGTGGAGGCGACTGAAGCTTTCTTT.

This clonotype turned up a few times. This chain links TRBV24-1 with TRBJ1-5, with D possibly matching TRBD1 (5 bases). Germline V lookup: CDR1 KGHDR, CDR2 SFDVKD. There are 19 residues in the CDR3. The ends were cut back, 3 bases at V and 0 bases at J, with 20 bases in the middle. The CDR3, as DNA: TGTGCCACCAGTGATCGTGGCGCGGGGCGATCCGATAGCAATCAGCCCCAGCATTTT. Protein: CATSDRGAGRSDSNQPQHF.

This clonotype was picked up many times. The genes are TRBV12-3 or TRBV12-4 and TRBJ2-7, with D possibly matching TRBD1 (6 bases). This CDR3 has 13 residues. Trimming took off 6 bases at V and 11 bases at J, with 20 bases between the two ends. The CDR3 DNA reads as TGTGCCAGCAGGGAATTACAGGGTTTTCCCAAGTACTTC. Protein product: CASRELQGFPKYF.

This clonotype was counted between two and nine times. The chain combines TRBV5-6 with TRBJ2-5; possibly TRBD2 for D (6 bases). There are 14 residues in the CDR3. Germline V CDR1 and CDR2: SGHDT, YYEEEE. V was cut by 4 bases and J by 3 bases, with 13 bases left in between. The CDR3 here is CASSLATPKETQYF. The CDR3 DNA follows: TGTGCCAGCAGCCTAGCGACCCCAAAAGAGACCCAGTACTTC.

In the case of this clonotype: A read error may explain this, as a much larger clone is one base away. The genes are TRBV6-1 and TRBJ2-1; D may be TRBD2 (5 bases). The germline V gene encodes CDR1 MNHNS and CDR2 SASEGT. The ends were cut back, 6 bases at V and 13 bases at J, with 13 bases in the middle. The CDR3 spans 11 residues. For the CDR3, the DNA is TGTGCCAGCAGGATCGGGGATACCCAGTTCTTC. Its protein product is CASRIGDTQFF.

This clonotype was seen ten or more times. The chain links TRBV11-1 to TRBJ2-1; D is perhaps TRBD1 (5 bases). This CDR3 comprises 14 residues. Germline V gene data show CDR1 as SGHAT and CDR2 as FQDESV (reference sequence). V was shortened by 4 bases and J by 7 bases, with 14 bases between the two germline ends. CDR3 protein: CASSYQGSTNEQFF. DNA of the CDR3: TGTGCCAGCAGCTATCAGGGATCCACAAATGAGCAGTTCTTC.

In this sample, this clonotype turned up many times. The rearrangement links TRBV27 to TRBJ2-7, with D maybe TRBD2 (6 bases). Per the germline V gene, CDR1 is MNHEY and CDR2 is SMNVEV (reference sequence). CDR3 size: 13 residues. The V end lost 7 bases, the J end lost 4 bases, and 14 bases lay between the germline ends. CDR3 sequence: CASTAGMGYEQYF. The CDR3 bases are TGTGCCAGCACGGCGGGAATGGGGTACGAGCAGTACTTC.

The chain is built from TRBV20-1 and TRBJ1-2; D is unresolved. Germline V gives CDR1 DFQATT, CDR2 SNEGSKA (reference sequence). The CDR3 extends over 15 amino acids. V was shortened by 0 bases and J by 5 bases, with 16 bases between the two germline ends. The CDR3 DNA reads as TGCAGTGCTAGAGATCCCAACAAAGGGTGGTATGGCTACACCTTC. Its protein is CSARDPNKGWYGYTF.

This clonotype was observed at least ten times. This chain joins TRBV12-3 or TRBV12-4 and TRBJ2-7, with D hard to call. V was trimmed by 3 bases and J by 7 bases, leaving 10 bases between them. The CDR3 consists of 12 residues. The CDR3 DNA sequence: TGTGCCAGCAGTTTCCTCCGACAAGAGCAGTACTTC. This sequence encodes CASSFLRQEQYF.

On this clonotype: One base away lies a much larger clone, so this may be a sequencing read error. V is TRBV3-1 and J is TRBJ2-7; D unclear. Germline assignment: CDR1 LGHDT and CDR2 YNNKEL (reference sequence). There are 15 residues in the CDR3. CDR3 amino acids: CASSQEAAPTYEQCF. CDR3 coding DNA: TGTGCCAGCAGCCAAGAGGCCGCGCCGACCTACGAGCAGTGCTTC.

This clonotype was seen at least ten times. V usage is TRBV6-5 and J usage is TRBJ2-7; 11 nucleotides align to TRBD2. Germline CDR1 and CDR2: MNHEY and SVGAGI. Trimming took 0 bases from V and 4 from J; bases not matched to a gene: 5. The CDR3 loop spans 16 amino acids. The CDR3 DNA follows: TGTGCCAGCAGTTACTCGTTTCTAGCGGGAGGATACGAGCAGTACTTC. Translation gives CASSYSFLAGGYEQYF.

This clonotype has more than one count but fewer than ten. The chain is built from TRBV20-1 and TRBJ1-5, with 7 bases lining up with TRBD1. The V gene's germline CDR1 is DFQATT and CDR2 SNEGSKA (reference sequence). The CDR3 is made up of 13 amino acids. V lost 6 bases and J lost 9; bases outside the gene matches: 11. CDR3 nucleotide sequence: TGCAGTGCCCCTCCAGGGGGGCCGGGGCCCCAGCATTTT. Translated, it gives CSAPPGGPGPQHF.

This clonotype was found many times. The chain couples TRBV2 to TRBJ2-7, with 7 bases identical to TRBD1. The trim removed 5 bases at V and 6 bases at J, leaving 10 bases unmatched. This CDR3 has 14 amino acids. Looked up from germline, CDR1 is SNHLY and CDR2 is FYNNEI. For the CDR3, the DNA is TGTGCCAGCAGTCGACACAGGGGTTCGTCCGAGCAGTACTTC. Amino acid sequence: CASSRHRGSSEQYF.